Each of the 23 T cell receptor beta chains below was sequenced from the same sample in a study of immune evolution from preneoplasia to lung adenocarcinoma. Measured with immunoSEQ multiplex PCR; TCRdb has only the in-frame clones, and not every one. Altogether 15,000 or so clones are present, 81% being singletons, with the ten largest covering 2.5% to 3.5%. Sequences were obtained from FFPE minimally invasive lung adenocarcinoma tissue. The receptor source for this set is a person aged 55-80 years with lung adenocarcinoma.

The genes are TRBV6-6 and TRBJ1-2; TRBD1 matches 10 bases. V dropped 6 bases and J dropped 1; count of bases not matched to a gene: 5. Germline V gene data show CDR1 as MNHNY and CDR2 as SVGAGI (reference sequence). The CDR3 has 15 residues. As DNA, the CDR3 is TGTGCCAGCAGCCCGACAGGGGGCCGTAACTATGGCTACACCTTC. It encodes CASSPTGGRNYGYTF.

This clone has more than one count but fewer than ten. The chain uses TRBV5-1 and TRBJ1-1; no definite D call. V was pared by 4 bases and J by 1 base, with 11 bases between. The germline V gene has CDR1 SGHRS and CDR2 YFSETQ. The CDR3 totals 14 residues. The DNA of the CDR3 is TGCGCCAGCAGCGTATTACAGCCGAACACTGAAGCTTTCTTT. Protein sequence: CASSVLQPNTEAFF.

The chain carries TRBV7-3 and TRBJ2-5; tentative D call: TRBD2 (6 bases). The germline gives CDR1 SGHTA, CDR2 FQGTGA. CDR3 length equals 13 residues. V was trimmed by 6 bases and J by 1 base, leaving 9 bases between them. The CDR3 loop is CASSPGLQETQYF. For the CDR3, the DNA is TGTGCCAGCAGTCCGGGACTCCAAGAGACCCAGTACTTC.

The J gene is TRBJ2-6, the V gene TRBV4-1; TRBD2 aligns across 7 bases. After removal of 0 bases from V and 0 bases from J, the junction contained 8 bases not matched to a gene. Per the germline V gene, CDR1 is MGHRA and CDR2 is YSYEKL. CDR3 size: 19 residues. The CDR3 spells CASSQDPLAVLSGANVLTF. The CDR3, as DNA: TGCGCCAGCAGCCAAGACCCCCTAGCGGTCCTCTCTGGGGCCAACGTCCTGACTTTC.

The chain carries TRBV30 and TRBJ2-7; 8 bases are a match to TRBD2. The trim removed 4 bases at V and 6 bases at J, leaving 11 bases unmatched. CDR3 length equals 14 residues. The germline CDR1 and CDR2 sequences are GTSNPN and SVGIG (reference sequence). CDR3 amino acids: CAWNQAGDLREQYF. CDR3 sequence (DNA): TGTGCCTGGAATCAAGCGGGAGATCTTCGCGAGCAGTACTTC.

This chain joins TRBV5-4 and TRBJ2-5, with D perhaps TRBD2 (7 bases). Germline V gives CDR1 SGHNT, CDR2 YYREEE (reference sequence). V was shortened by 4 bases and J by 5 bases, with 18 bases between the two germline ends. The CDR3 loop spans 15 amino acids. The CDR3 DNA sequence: TGTGCCAGCAGCCCGGGGGGCCACTCCCGGGAGACCCAGTACTTC. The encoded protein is CASSPGGHSRETQYF.

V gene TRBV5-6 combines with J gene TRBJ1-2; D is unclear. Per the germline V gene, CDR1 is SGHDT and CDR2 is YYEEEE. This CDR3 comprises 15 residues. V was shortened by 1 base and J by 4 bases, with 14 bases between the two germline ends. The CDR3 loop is CASSLPTDAIYGYTF. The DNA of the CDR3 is TGTGCCAGCAGCTTGCCGACCGACGCTATCTATGGCTACACCTTC.

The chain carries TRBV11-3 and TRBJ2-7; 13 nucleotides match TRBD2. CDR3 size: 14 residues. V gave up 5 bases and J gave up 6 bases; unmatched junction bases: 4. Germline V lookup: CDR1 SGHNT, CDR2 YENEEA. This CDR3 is CASSLWTSGSEQYF. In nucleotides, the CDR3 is TGTGCCAGCAGCCTGTGGACTAGCGGGAGCGAGCAGTACTTC.

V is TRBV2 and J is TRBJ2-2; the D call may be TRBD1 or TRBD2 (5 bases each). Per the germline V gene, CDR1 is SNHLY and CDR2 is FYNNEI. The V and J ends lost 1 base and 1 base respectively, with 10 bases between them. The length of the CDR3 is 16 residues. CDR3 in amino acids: CASSEVGPQNTGELFF. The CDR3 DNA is TGTGCCAGCAGTGAAGTGGGACCTCAGAACACCGGGGAGCTGTTTTTT.

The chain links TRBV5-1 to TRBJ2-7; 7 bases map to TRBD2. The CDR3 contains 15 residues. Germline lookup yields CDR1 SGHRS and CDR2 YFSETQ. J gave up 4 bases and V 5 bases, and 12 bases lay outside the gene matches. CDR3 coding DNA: TGCGCCAGCAGTCCCCCGGGACTACATGCTTACGAGCAGTACTTC. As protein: CASSPPGLHAYEQYF.

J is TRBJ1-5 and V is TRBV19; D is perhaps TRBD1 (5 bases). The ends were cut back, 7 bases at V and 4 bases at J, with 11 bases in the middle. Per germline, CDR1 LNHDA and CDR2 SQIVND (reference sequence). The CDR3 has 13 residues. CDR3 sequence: CASTFGGNQPQHF. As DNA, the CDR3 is TGTGCCAGTACCTTCGGGGGGAATCAGCCCCAGCATTTT.

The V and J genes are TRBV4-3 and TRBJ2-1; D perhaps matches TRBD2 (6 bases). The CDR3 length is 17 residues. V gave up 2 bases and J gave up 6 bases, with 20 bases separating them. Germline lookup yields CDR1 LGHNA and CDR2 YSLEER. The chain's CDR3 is CASSQPATGDSSNEQFF. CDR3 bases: TGCGCCAGCAGCCAACCGGCGACGGGGGACTCGTCCAATGAGCAGTTCTTC.

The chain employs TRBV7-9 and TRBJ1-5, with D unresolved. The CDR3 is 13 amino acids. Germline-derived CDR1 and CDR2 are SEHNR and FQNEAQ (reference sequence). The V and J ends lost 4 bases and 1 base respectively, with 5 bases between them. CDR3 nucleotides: TGTGCCAGCAGCTCAACGAGCAATCAGCCCCAGCATTTT. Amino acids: CASSSTSNQPQHF.

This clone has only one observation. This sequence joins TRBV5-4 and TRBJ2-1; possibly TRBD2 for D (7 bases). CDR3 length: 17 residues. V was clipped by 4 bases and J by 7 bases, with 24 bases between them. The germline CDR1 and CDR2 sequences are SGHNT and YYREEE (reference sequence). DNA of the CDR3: TGTGCCAGCAGCCCCGGACAGTCCTGGTCGCGGGGGAATGAGCAGTTCTTC. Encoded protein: CASSPGQSWSRGNEQFF.

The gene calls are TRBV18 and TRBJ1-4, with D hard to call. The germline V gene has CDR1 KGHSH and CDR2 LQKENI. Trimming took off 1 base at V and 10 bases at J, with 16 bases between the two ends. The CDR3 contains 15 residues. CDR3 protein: CASSPLSGRDRKLFF. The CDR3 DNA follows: TGTGCCAGCTCACCACTTTCGGGGAGGGATCGAAAACTGTTTTTT.

The CDR3 protein is CASREGGTVGEKLFF. The CDR3 DNA reads TGTGCCAGCAGAGAAGGGGGGACAGTAGGGGAAAAACTGTTTTTT. This chain connects TRBV28 to TRBJ1-4; 7 bases are a match to TRBD1. Per the germline V gene, CDR1 is MDHEN and CDR2 is SYDVKM. The CDR3 length is 15 residues. Trimming cost V 6 bases and J 8 bases; bases outside gene matches: 12.

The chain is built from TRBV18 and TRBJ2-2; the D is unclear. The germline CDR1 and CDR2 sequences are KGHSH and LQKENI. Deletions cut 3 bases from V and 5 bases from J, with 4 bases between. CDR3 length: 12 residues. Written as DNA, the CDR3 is TGTGCCAGCTCACCGCGTACCGGGGAGCTGTTTTTT. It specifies CASSPRTGELFF.

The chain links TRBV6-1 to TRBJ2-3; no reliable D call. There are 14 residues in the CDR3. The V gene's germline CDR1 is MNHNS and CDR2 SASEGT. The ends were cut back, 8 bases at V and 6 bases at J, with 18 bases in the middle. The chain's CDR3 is CASVYWRLGDTQYF. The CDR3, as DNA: TGTGCCAGCGTATATTGGAGATTGGGGGATACGCAGTATTTT.

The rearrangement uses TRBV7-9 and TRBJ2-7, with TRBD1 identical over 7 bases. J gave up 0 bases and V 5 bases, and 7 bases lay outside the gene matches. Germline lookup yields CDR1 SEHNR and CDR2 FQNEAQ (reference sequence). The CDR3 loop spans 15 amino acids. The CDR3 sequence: CASSPTGALSYEQYF. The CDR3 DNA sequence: TGTGCCAGCAGCCCCACAGGGGCACTCTCCTACGAGCAGTACTTC.

This CDR3 is CASKTFNDNEQFF. The DNA for the CDR3 is TGTGCCAGTAAAACCTTCAACGACAATGAGCAGTTCTTC. The genes are TRBV19 and TRBJ2-1, with no clear D. CDR1 and CDR2 from the germline V gene are LNHDA and SQIVND (reference sequence). This CDR3 comprises 13 residues. V gave up 7 bases and J gave up 5 bases, with 12 bases separating them.

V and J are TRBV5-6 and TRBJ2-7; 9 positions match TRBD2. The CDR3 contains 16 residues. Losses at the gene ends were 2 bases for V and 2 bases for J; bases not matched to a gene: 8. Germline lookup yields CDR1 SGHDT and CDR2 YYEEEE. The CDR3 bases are TGTGCCAGCAGCTTTACGGCTAGCGGGACCCCCTACGAGCAGTACTTC. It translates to CASSFTASGTPYEQYF.

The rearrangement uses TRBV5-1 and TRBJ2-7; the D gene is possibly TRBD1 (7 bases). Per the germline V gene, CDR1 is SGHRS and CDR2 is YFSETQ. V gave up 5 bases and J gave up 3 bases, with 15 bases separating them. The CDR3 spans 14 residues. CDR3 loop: CASRVNQGGYEQYF. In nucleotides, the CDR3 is TGCGCCAGCAGAGTTAATCAGGGGGGCTACGAGCAGTACTTC.

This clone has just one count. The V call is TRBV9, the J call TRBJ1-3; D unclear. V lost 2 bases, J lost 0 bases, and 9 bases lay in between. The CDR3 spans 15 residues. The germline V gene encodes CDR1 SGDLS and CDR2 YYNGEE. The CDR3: CASSVGGHSGNTIYF. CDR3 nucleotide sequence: TGTGCCAGCAGCGTGGGCGGCCACTCTGGAAACACCATATATTTT.